This is a list of T cell receptor beta chains from one sample in a study of control samples from healthy donors and cancer patients. Generated by immunoSEQ multiplex PCR, the TCRdb table keeps only in-frame clones and is missing some. Seen here are 150,000 to 180,000 clones, approximately 94% observed once, and the top ten hold approximately 6.1%. Sequencing input: blood. Receptor source: a man aged 35 to 55 in good health. Both conserved end residues are part of each CDR3. A D gene is named only where the DNA matches it firmly. Expanded clones get a size class; other rows say once, few or many, or leave the size out.

v_gene: TRBV7-9; j_gene: TRBJ2-7; abundance: NA; d_gene: TRBD1; len: 16; CDR3aa: CASSLTGTGVSYEQYF; CDR3nt: TGTGCCAGCAGCTTGACCGGGACAGGGGTGTCCTACGAGCAGTACTTC
v_gene: TRBV11-2; j_gene: TRBJ1-2; abundance: NA; d_gene: NA; len: 15; CDR3aa: CASSLSAGSGSGYTF; CDR3nt: TGTGCCAGCAGCTTATCAGCGGGATCAGGGAGTGGCTACACCTTC
v_gene: TRBV12-5; j_gene: TRBJ1-5; abundance: NA; d_gene: TRBD1; len: 18; CDR3aa: CASGSDLPGQGYGQPQHF; CDR3nt: TGTGCTAGTGGTTCGGACCTACCGGGACAGGGTTACGGACAGCCCCAGCATTTT
v_gene: TRBV2; j_gene: TRBJ2-7; abundance: NA; d_gene: TRBD1; len: 13; CDR3aa: CASSYDRAHEQYF; CDR3nt: TGTGCCAGCAGTTACGACAGGGCCCACGAGCAGTACTTC
v_gene: TRBV9; j_gene: TRBJ1-1; abundance: NA; d_gene: NA; len: 17; CDR3aa: CASSASKLTGSDTEAFF; CDR3nt: TGTGCCAGCAGCGCGAGCAAGTTAACAGGGTCGGACACTGAAGCTTTCTTT
v_gene: TRBV27; j_gene: TRBJ2-7; abundance: NA; d_gene: NA; len: 13; CDR3aa: CASSLAFGYEQYF; CDR3nt: TGTGCCAGCAGTTTGGCGTTCGGGTACGAGCAGTACTTC
v_gene: TRBV6-5; j_gene: TRBJ2-3; abundance: NA; d_gene: NA; len: 16; CDR3aa: CASSSGHATSTDTQYF; CDR3nt: TGTGCCAGCAGTTCTGGACACGCAACGTCCACAGATACGCAGTATTTT
v_gene: TRBV10-1; j_gene: TRBJ1-1; abundance: NA; d_gene: NA; len: 14; CDR3aa: CASRTENWNTEAFF; CDR3nt: TGCGCCAGCAGGACAGAAAACTGGAACACTGAAGCTTTCTTT
v_gene: TRBV5-1; j_gene: TRBJ2-2; abundance: NA; d_gene: TRBD2; len: 16; CDR3aa: CASSPTSGANTGELFF; CDR3nt: TGCGCCAGCAGCCCAACTAGCGGGGCGAACACCGGGGAGCTGTTTTTT
v_gene: TRBV7-9; j_gene: TRBJ1-1; abundance: NA; d_gene: NA; len: 14; CDR3aa: CASTPDRVNTEAFF; CDR3nt: TGTGCCAGCACCCCTGACCGGGTGAACACTGAAGCTTTCTTT
v_gene: TRBV29-1; j_gene: TRBJ2-5; abundance: once; d_gene: NA; len: 12; CDR3aa: CSARTAEETQYF; CDR3nt: TGCAGCGCCAGGACAGCCGAAGAGACCCAGTACTTC
v_gene: TRBV10-3; j_gene: TRBJ1-1; abundance: NA; d_gene: NA; len: 12; CDR3aa: CAISEGNTEAFF; CDR3nt: TGTGCCATCAGTGAGGGGAACACTGAAGCTTTCTTT
v_gene: TRBV19; j_gene: TRBJ1-4; abundance: NA; d_gene: TRBD1; len: 13; CDR3aa: CASRRTGPEKLFF; CDR3nt: TGTGCCAGTAGGAGGACAGGGCCGGAAAAACTGTTTTTT
v_gene: TRBV5-8; j_gene: TRBJ2-1; abundance: NA; d_gene: NA; len: 15; CDR3aa: CASSSGRTLVNEQFF; CDR3nt: TGTGCCAGCAGCTCGGGACGGACACTAGTTAATGAGCAGTTCTTC
v_gene: TRBV27; j_gene: TRBJ2-7; abundance: NA; d_gene: TRBD1; len: 16; CDR3aa: CASSLSQTGSAYEQYF; CDR3nt: TGTGCCAGCAGTTTATCCCAGACAGGGTCTGCGTACGAGCAGTACTTC
v_gene: TRBV13; j_gene: TRBJ2-7; abundance: NA; d_gene: NA; len: 13; CDR3aa: CASSFLPPNEQYF; CDR3nt: TGTGCCAGCAGCTTCCTCCCCCCCAACGAGCAGTACTTC
v_gene: TRBV4-1; j_gene: TRBJ1-1; abundance: NA; d_gene: TRBD1; len: 16; CDR3aa: CASSHLPGQGSAEAFF; CDR3nt: TGCGCCAGCAGCCATCTTCCGGGACAGGGTAGTGCTGAAGCTTTCTTT
v_gene: TRBV6-5; j_gene: TRBJ1-2; abundance: once; d_gene: NA; len: 16; CDR3aa: CASSYKPLTSNYGYTF; CDR3nt: TGTGCCAGCAGTTATAAACCCCTCACCTCTAACTATGGCTACACCTTC
v_gene: TRBV2; j_gene: TRBJ2-2; abundance: NA; d_gene: NA; len: 17; CDR3aa: CASRRGTSPQSTGELFF; CDR3nt: TGTGCCAGCAGGAGGGGGACCTCACCTCAAAGCACCGGGGAGCTGTTTTTT
v_gene: TRBV5-5; j_gene: TRBJ1-2; abundance: NA; d_gene: NA; len: 13; CDR3aa: CASARGQTYGYTF; CDR3nt: TGTGCCAGCGCCCGAGGCCAGACCTATGGCTACACCTTC
v_gene: TRBV24-1; j_gene: TRBJ1-5; abundance: NA; d_gene: NA; len: 13; CDR3aa: CATSGGGWQPQHF; CDR3nt: TGTGCCACCAGTGGGGGAGGGTGGCAGCCCCAGCATTTT
v_gene: TRBV28; j_gene: TRBJ2-2; abundance: NA; d_gene: NA; len: 15; CDR3aa: CASSQPGTSTGELFF; CDR3nt: TGTGCCAGCAGTCAGCCCGGGACCTCCACCGGGGAGCTGTTTTTT
v_gene: TRBV19; j_gene: TRBJ2-4; abundance: once; d_gene: TRBD2; len: 16; CDR3aa: CASSGGSGGRRNIQYF; CDR3nt: TGTGCCAGTAGTGGCGGTAGCGGGGGGCGTAGGAACATTCAGTACTTC
v_gene: TRBV19; j_gene: TRBJ1-3; abundance: NA; d_gene: NA; len: 15; CDR3aa: CASSTGGSSGNTIYF; CDR3nt: TGTGCCAGTAGTACGGGCGGTAGCTCTGGAAACACCATATATTTT
v_gene: TRBV24-1; j_gene: TRBJ2-1; abundance: NA; d_gene: TRBD2; len: 17; CDR3aa: CATSHGGGGGLYNEQFF; CDR3nt: TGTGCCACCAGTCACGGGGGGGGCGGGGGGTTATACAATGAGCAGTTCTTC
v_gene: TRBV19; j_gene: TRBJ1-1; abundance: NA; d_gene: NA; len: 11; CDR3aa: CASRTGTEAFF; CDR3nt: TGTGCCAGTAGAACAGGGACTGAAGCTTTCTTT
v_gene: TRBV27; j_gene: TRBJ1-4; abundance: NA; d_gene: NA; len: 14; CDR3aa: CASSLEGRGEKLFF; CDR3nt: TGTGCCAGCAGTTTAGAGGGTAGGGGTGAAAAACTGTTTTTT
v_gene: TRBV18; j_gene: TRBJ2-7; abundance: NA; d_gene: TRBD1; len: 14; CDR3aa: CASSRTGQTYEQYF; CDR3nt: TGTGCCAGCTCACGTACGGGACAGACCTACGAGCAGTACTTC
v_gene: TRBV18; j_gene: TRBJ1-2; abundance: NA; d_gene: NA; len: 12; CDR3aa: CASSNGGEGYTF; CDR3nt: TGTGCCAGCTCAAATGGAGGGGAAGGCTACACCTTC
v_gene: TRBV6-5; j_gene: TRBJ2-2; abundance: NA; d_gene: TRBD1; len: 15; CDR3aa: CASRTGTGDTGELFF; CDR3nt: TGTGCCAGCAGAACCGGGACAGGGGACACCGGGGAGCTGTTTTTT
v_gene: TRBV18; j_gene: TRBJ2-2; abundance: once; d_gene: NA; len: 15; CDR3aa: CASSPAAGSTGELFF; CDR3nt: TGTGCCAGCTCACCCGCGGCAGGGTCGACCGGGGAGCTGTTTTTT
v_gene: TRBV7-2; j_gene: TRBJ2-7; abundance: NA; d_gene: NA; len: 13; CDR3aa: CASSLYVAYEQYF; CDR3nt: TGTGCCAGCAGCTTATATGTGGCCTACGAGCAGTACTTC
v_gene: TRBV12-3/TRBV12-4; j_gene: TRBJ1-6; abundance: NA; d_gene: NA; len: 13; CDR3aa: CASSTVQSSPLHF; CDR3nt: TGTGCCAGCAGTACAGTGCAAAGTTCACCCCTCCACTTT
v_gene: TRBV14; j_gene: TRBJ2-1; abundance: NA; d_gene: NA; len: 13; CDR3aa: CASSQGWDGLEFF; CDR3nt: TGTGCCAGCAGCCAAGGATGGGACGGCCTCGAGTTCTTC
v_gene: TRBV7-2; j_gene: TRBJ2-7; abundance: NA; d_gene: NA; len: 15; CDR3aa: CASSLGVATVEEQYF; CDR3nt: TGTGCCAGCAGCTTAGGTGTAGCGACAGTTGAGGAGCAGTACTTC
v_gene: TRBV4-1; j_gene: TRBJ2-7; abundance: NA; d_gene: NA; len: 15; CDR3aa: CASSQVFGSSYEQYF; CDR3nt: TGCGCCAGCAGCCAAGTTTTCGGGAGCTCCTACGAGCAGTACTTC
v_gene: TRBV5-1; j_gene: TRBJ2-7; abundance: NA; d_gene: TRBD2; len: 14; CDR3aa: CASSRTSGTYEQYF; CDR3nt: TGCGCCAGCAGCCGGACTAGCGGGACCTACGAGCAGTACTTC
v_gene: TRBV15; j_gene: TRBJ1-4; abundance: NA; d_gene: TRBD1; len: 16; CDR3aa: CATSKGTGSTNEKLFF; CDR3nt: TGTGCCACCAGCAAGGGGACAGGATCGACTAATGAAAAACTGTTTTTT
v_gene: TRBV2; j_gene: TRBJ1-1; abundance: NA; d_gene: NA; len: 12; CDR3aa: CASSNTYTEAFF; CDR3nt: TGTGCCAGCAGCAACACCTACACTGAAGCTTTCTTT
v_gene: TRBV6-5; j_gene: TRBJ2-7; abundance: few; d_gene: NA; len: 13; CDR3aa: CASRSGGSYEQYF; CDR3nt: TGTGCCAGCAGATCAGGGGGGTCCTACGAGCAGTACTTC
v_gene: TRBV7-2; j_gene: TRBJ1-2; abundance: NA; d_gene: NA; len: 13; CDR3aa: CASSQQEGYGYTF; CDR3nt: TGTGCCAGCAGTCAACAGGAAGGGTATGGCTACACCTTC
v_gene: TRBV28; j_gene: TRBJ2-3; abundance: NA; d_gene: NA; len: 15; CDR3aa: CASSLYSGPTDTQYF; CDR3nt: TGTGCCAGCAGTCTCTATTCAGGTCCTACAGATACGCAGTATTTT
v_gene: TRBV5-4; j_gene: TRBJ1-1; abundance: NA; d_gene: TRBD1; len: 14; CDR3aa: CASRTGGMNTEAFF; CDR3nt: TGTGCCAGCCGAACAGGGGGGATGAACACTGAAGCTTTCTTT
v_gene: TRBV15; j_gene: TRBJ1-2; abundance: NA; d_gene: NA; len: 12; CDR3aa: CATAKGGYGYTF; CDR3nt: TGTGCCACGGCCAAGGGGGGCTATGGCTACACCTTC
v_gene: TRBV19; j_gene: TRBJ1-2; abundance: NA; d_gene: NA; len: 15; CDR3aa: CASSRLSQGNYGYTF; CDR3nt: TGTGCCAGTAGCAGGTTGTCTCAGGGCAACTATGGCTACACCTTC
v_gene: TRBV10-3; j_gene: TRBJ2-3; abundance: NA; d_gene: NA; len: 15; CDR3aa: CAISESSQGIDTQYF; CDR3nt: TGTGCCATCAGTGAGTCGAGTCAGGGGATCGATACGCAGTATTTT
v_gene: TRBV19; j_gene: TRBJ1-5; abundance: NA; d_gene: NA; len: 12; CDR3aa: CASSDPNQPQHF; CDR3nt: TGTGCCAGTAGTGACCCGAATCAGCCCCAGCATTTT
v_gene: TRBV27; j_gene: TRBJ1-1; abundance: NA; d_gene: NA; len: 14; CDR3aa: CASGTGPPNTEAFF; CDR3nt: TGTGCCAGCGGGACGGGACCACCGAACACTGAAGCTTTCTTT
v_gene: TRBV5-4; j_gene: TRBJ2-1; abundance: NA; d_gene: NA; len: 14; CDR3aa: CASSLDPVVNEQFF; CDR3nt: TGTGCCAGCAGCTTGGATCCGGTCGTTAATGAGCAGTTCTTC
v_gene: TRBV15; j_gene: TRBJ1-1; abundance: once; d_gene: TRBD1; len: 14; CDR3aa: CATSLTGTAAEAFF; CDR3nt: TGTGCCACCAGCTTAACCGGGACAGCGGCTGAAGCTTTCTTT
v_gene: TRBV20-1; j_gene: TRBJ1-3; abundance: NA; d_gene: NA; len: 13; CDR3aa: CSASRTTTNTIYF; CDR3nt: TGCAGTGCTAGTAGGACAACCACGAACACCATATATTTT
v_gene: TRBV18; j_gene: TRBJ2-3; abundance: NA; d_gene: NA; len: 14; CDR3aa: CASSPPVSPHTQYF; CDR3nt: TGTGCCAGCTCACCACCGGTCTCTCCCCATACGCAGTATTTT
v_gene: TRBV19; j_gene: TRBJ1-3; abundance: NA; d_gene: NA; len: 13; CDR3aa: CASTIYSGNTIYF; CDR3nt: TGTGCCAGTACCATCTACTCTGGAAACACCATATATTTT
v_gene: TRBV12-3/TRBV12-4; j_gene: TRBJ1-1; abundance: NA; d_gene: NA; len: 12; CDR3aa: CASSQGGTEAFF; CDR3nt: TGTGCCAGCAGTCAAGGGGGTACTGAAGCTTTCTTT
v_gene: TRBV19; j_gene: TRBJ2-1; abundance: NA; d_gene: TRBD2; len: 13; CDR3aa: CASNSGGADEQFF; CDR3nt: TGTGCCAGTAATAGCGGGGGGGCCGATGAGCAGTTCTTC